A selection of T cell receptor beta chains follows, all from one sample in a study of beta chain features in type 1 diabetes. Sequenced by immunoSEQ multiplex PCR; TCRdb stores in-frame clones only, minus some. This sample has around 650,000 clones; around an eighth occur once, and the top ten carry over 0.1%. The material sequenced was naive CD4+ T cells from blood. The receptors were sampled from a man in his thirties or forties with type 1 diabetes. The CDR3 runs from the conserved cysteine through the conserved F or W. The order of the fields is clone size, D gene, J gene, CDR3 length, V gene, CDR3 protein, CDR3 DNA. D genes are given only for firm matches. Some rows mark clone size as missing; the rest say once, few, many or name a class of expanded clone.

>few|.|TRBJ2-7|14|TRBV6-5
CATQPDTSSYEQYF
TGTGCCACCCAACCGGACACAAGCTCCTACGAGCAGTACTTC
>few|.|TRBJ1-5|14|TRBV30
CAWTGRFSNQPQHF
TGTGCCTGGACGGGCAGGTTTAGCAATCAGCCCCAGCATTTT
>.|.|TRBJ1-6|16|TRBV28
CASRESGYFGPSPLHF
TGTGCCAGCAGGGAGTCTGGGTACTTTGGCCCTTCACCCCTCCACTTT
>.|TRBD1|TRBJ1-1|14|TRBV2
CATSQGGSITEAFF
TGTGCCACCTCCCAGGGGGGAAGTATTACTGAAGCTTTCTTT
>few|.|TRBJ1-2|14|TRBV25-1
CASSEPKGGDGYTF
TGTGCCAGCAGTGAACCCAAGGGTGGGGATGGCTACACCTTC
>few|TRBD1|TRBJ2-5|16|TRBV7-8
CASSFRDRVGPETQYF
TGTGCCAGCAGCTTCCGGGACAGGGTTGGCCCAGAGACCCAGTACTTC
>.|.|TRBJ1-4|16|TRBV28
CASSSDSPGLNEKLFF
TGTGCCAGCAGTTCGGACAGCCCGGGCCTTAATGAAAAACTGTTTTTT
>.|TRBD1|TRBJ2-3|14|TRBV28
CAISPGQGTDTQYF
TGTGCCATATCACCGGGACAGGGCACAGATACGCAGTATTTT
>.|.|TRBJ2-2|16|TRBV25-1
CASSASWAPNTGELFF
TGTGCCAGCAGTGCCTCGTGGGCCCCGAACACCGGGGAGCTGTTTTTT
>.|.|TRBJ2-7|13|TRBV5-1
CASSPDRSLEQYF
TGCGCCAGCAGCCCCGACAGGTCCTTGGAGCAGTACTTC
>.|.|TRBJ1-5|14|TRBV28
CASSPGRENQPQHF
TGTGCCAGCAGCCCCGGACGGGAGAATCAGCCCCAGCATTTT
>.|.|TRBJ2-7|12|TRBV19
CASSLTPYEQYF
TGTGCCAGTAGTCTGACCCCCTACGAGCAGTACTTC
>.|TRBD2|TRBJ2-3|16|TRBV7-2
CASSTRTGGGTDTQYF
TGTGCCAGCAGCACCCGGACGGGAGGCGGCACAGATACGCAGTATTTT
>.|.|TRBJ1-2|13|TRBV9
CASAPGMGYGYTF
TGTGCCAGCGCGCCGGGAATGGGCTATGGCTACACCTTC
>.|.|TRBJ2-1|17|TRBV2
CASSPRAMSRSYNEQFF
TGTGCCAGCAGTCCTAGAGCAATGTCAAGGTCCTACAATGAGCAGTTCTTC
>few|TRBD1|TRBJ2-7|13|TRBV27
CASSRQGSYEQYF
TGTGCCAGCAGCCGACAGGGATCCTACGAGCAGTACTTC
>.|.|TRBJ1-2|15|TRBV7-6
CASSLVTGPVYGYTF
TGTGCCAGCAGCTTAGTGACAGGACCCGTCTATGGCTACACCTTC
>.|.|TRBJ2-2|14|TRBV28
CASKVGENTGELFF
TGTGCCAGCAAGGTTGGAGAGAACACCGGGGAGCTGTTTTTT
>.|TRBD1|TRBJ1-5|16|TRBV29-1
CSVGQGESGGNQPQHF
TGCAGCGTTGGACAGGGAGAAAGTGGAGGCAATCAGCCCCAGCATTTT
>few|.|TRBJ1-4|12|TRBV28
CASSLQNEKLFF
TGTGCCAGCAGTTTACAGAATGAAAAACTGTTTTTT
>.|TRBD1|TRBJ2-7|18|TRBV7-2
CASSFSSLTGDFSYEQYF
TGTGCCAGCAGCTTCTCGAGCCTTACAGGGGATTTCTCCTACGAGCAGTACTTC
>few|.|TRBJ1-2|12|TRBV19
CASSISDYGYTF
TGTGCCAGTAGTATTTCGGACTATGGCTACACCTTC
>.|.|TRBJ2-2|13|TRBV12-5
CASGLSDSGELFF
TGTGCTAGTGGTTTATCTGATTCCGGGGAGCTGTTTTTT
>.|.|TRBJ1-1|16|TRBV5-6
CASSSRGWYMNTEAFF
TGTGCCAGCAGCTCTCGGGGCTGGTACATGAACACTGAAGCTTTCTTT
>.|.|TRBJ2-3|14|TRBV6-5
CASSLGLDEATQYF
TGTGCCAGCAGCCTGGGGCTCGACGAGGCTACGCAGTATTTT
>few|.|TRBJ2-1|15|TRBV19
CASSIEARPDNEQFF
TGTGCCAGTAGTATAGAGGCCAGACCAGACAATGAGCAGTTCTTC
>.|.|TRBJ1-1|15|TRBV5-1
CASSLAAGLNTEAFF
TGCGCCAGCAGCTTGGCGGCAGGGTTGAACACTGAAGCTTTCTTT
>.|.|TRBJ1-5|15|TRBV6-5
CASTARGGSNQPQHF
TGTGCCAGCACCGCGCGGGGGGGTAGCAATCAGCCCCAGCATTTT
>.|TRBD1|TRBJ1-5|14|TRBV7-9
CASSLTGVDQPQHF
TGTGCCAGCAGCCTGACAGGGGTCGATCAGCCCCAGCATTTT
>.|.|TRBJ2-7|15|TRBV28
CASSWGTYTSYEQYF
TGTGCCAGCAGTTGGGGGACATACACCTCCTACGAGCAGTACTTC
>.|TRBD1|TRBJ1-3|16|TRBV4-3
CASSQDRVISGNTIYF
TGCGCCAGCAGCCAGGACAGGGTTATCTCTGGAAACACCATATATTTT
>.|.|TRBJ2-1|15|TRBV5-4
CASSTGGPNGNEQFF
TGTGCCAGCTCAACTGGTGGCCCGAATGGCAATGAGCAGTTCTTC
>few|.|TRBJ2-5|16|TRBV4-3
CASSPENQGGEETQYF
TGCGCCAGCAGCCCTGAAAATCAGGGGGGCGAAGAGACCCAGTACTTC
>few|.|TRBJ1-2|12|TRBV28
CASSLQGYGYTF
TGTGCCAGCAGTTTGCAGGGCTATGGCTACACCTTC
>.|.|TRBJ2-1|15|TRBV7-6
CASSPQGFSYNEQFF
TGTGCCAGCAGCCCGCAGGGGTTTTCCTACAATGAGCAGTTCTTC
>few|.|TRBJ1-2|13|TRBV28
CASIGALDYGYTF
TGTGCCAGCATCGGGGCACTCGACTATGGCTACACCTTC
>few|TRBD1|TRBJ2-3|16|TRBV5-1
CASRDIRGPSTDTQYF
TGCGCCAGCAGGGACATCAGGGGGCCCAGCACAGATACGCAGTATTTT
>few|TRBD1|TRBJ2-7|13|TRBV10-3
CAIRGTGNYEQYF
TGTGCCATCAGGGGGACAGGGAACTACGAGCAGTACTTC
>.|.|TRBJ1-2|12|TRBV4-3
CASSQAGHGYTF
TGCGCCAGCAGCCAAGCGGGGCATGGCTACACCTTC
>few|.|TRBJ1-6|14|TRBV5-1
CASSLGFGNSPLHF
TGCGCCAGCAGCTTGGGGTTTGGTAATTCACCCCTCCACTTT
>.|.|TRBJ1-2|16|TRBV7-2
CASSLDPTGGFGGYTF
TGTGCCAGCAGCTTAGACCCTACTGGAGGGTTCGGTGGCTACACCTTC
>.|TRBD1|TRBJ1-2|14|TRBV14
CASSQAQGGYGYTF
TGTGCCAGCAGCCAGGCACAGGGGGGCTATGGCTACACCTTC
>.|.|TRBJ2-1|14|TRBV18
CASSPPVAYNEQFF
TGTGCCAGCTCACCACCTGTAGCATACAATGAGCAGTTCTTC
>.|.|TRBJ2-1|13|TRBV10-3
CAISERARNEQFF
TGTGCCATCAGTGAAAGGGCTCGCAATGAGCAGTTCTTC
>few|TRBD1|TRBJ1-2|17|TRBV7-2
CASSTISGTGLNYGYTF
TGTGCCAGCAGCACTATCTCCGGGACAGGGCTTAACTATGGCTACACCTTC
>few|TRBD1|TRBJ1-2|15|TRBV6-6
CASTQWGQGSYGYTF
TGTGCCAGCACCCAGTGGGGACAGGGAAGCTATGGCTACACCTTC